These 24 T cell receptor beta chains originate from one sample sequenced in a study of T cells after yellow fever vaccination. TCRdb processed the 5' RACE reads anew with MiXCR; each CDR3 protein has one entry. Of 500,000 to 650,000 distinct CDR3 sequences in the sample, about a sixth were seen once. The sequencing used PBMCs, collected 5 days after the first yellow fever vaccination. The receptors shown here come from a man aged 18 to 30 who received the YFV17D yellow fever vaccine.

This clonotype occurred a few times. The chain is built from TRBV7-2 and TRBJ2-7, with a weak D call TRBD1 (5 bases). Trimming took 2 bases from V and 6 from J, leaving 14 bases between them. CDR1 is SGHTA, CDR2 FQGNSA, per germline. The CDR3 extends over 14 amino acids. The chain's CDR3 is CASSLLAGSGEQYF. The CDR3 bases are TGTGCCAGCAGCTTATTAGCAGGGTCGGGCGAGCAGTACTTC.

This clonotype was detected only a few times. The chain recombines TRBV11-1 with TRBJ2-1; D gene ambiguous. Germline V gene data show CDR1 as SGHAT and CDR2 as FQDESV (reference sequence). The CDR3 sequence is 14 residues long. V lost 1 base and J lost 5, with 9 bases in between. This CDR3 reads CASSLVAANNEQFF. DNA of the CDR3: TGTGCCAGCAGCTTAGTCGCAGCTAACAATGAGCAGTTCTTC.

V gene TRBV6-2 or TRBV6-3 combines with J gene TRBJ2-3, with 12 bases aligning to TRBD2. Germline loops: CDR1 MNHEY, CDR2 SVGEGT. The CDR3 runs to 18 residues. The ends lost 2 bases at V and 0 bases at J; junction bases unmatched: 6. CDR3 residues: CASSYPTSGGTSTDTQYF. CDR3 in DNA: TGTGCCAGCAGTTACCCTACTAGCGGGGGGACGAGCACAGATACGCAGTATTTT.

This clonotype was counted between two and nine times. This chain joins TRBV5-1 and TRBJ1-2; no firm D call. The germline gives CDR1 SGHRS, CDR2 YFSETQ. The CDR3 sequence is 15 residues long. Trimming took 5 bases from V and 1 from J, leaving 15 bases between them. The CDR3 coding sequence is TGCGCCAGCAGTCAAAATTCCCCGTATAACTATGGCTACACCTTC. It yields the protein CASSQNSPYNYGYTF.

The rearrangement joins TRBV9 to TRBJ2-1; 8 positions match TRBD2. Germline loops: CDR1 SGDLS, CDR2 YYNGEE. This CDR3 is built from 16 residues. Germline trimming cut 1 base from V and 8 bases from J; bases unmatched to any gene: 11. The CDR3 region has the DNA TGTGCCAGCAGCGTATCACTAGCGGAAGCATGGGATGAGCAGTTCTTC. Translated: CASSVSLAEAWDEQFF.

The chain joins TRBV7-9 to TRBJ1-5; D is perhaps TRBD1 (5 bases). The CDR3 is made up of 13 amino acids. From germline, CDR1 is SEHNR and CDR2 FQNEAQ (reference sequence). Deletions cut 3 bases from V and 7 bases from J, with 10 bases between. The CDR3 DNA follows: TGTGCCAGCAGCTTCACCGGGGGGCAGCCCCAGCATTTT. Its translation: CASSFTGGQPQHF.

This clonotype was detected only a few times. The genes are TRBV29-1 and TRBJ2-3; the match to TRBD2 covers 9 bases. The V and J ends lost 6 bases and 0 bases, in that order; junction bases with no gene match: 10. The CDR3 spans 16 residues. CDR1 and CDR2 (germline): SQVTM, ANQGSEA. CDR3 residues: CSVAGTSLQSTDTQYF. The CDR3 nucleotides are TGCAGCGTCGCCGGGACTAGCTTGCAGAGCACAGATACGCAGTATTTT.

This clonotype has at least ten counts. The rearrangement joins TRBV20-1 to TRBJ1-1; 7 positions agree with TRBD1. CDR1 is DFQATT and CDR2 is SNEGSKA in the germline V gene (reference sequence). This CDR3 is built from 13 residues. V lost 6 bases to trimming and J lost 3 bases; unmatched junction nucleotides: 7. The CDR3 region is CSARSDRDTEAFF. Written as DNA, the CDR3 is TGCAGTGCCCGCAGTGACAGGGACACTGAAGCTTTCTTT.

V and J are TRBV20-1 and TRBJ1-2, with a possible D match to TRBD1 (5 bases). There are 13 residues in the CDR3. Germline lookup yields CDR1 DFQATT and CDR2 SNEGSKA (reference sequence). The V gene lost 5 bases and the J gene lost 5 bases, with 15 bases spanning the gap. Here the CDR3 DNA reads TGCAGTGCTGGCGGAGACAGTGGTTATGGCTACACCTTC. This gives the protein CSAGGDSGYGYTF.

The rearrangement links TRBV27 to TRBJ2-5; TRBD2 aligns across 8 bases. CDR3 length: 14 amino acids. The germline V gene encodes CDR1 MNHEY and CDR2 SMNVEV (reference sequence). V was pared by 1 base and J by 10 bases, with 8 bases of the junction left unmatched. CDR3: CASSLLAGQSVQYF. CDR3 sequence (DNA): TGTGCCAGCAGTTTATTAGCGGGGCAATCTGTCCAGTACTTC.

The rearrangement joins TRBV9 to TRBJ1-6; maybe TRBD1 (6 bases). The V gene lost 0 bases and the J gene lost 10 bases, with 11 bases spanning the gap. From germline, CDR1 is SGDLS and CDR2 YYNGEE. CDR3 length: 14 amino acids. The CDR3 is CASSVVQGRSPLHF. Here the CDR3 DNA reads TGTGCCAGCAGCGTAGTTCAGGGGCGGTCACCCCTCCACTTT.

J is TRBJ1-5 and V is TRBV18; D perhaps matches TRBD1 (6 bases). The CDR3 extends over 13 amino acids. CDR1 and CDR2 (germline): KGHSH, LQKENI. With 3 bases removed from V and 4 bases from J, the gap between germline ends came to 7 bases. As DNA, the CDR3 is TGTGCCAGCTCACCCGGGACAAATCAGCCCCAGCATTTT. Encoded protein: CASSPGTNQPQHF.

This clonotype has a handful of counts. The gene calls are TRBV29-1 and TRBJ1-1, with a tentative D call TRBD1 (5 bases). The ends were cut back, 0 bases at V and 2 bases at J, with 10 bases in the middle. This CDR3 is 14 amino acids long. Germline CDR1 is SQVTM and CDR2 is ANQGSEA. The CDR3 loop is CSVEETGLNTEAFF. The CDR3 DNA reads TGCAGCGTTGAAGAAACAGGACTAAACACTGAAGCTTTCTTT.

This clonotype was picked up a small number of times. The CDR3 here is CASSLGTGFNEQFF. As DNA, the CDR3 is TGCGCCAGCAGCTTAGGGACAGGGTTTAATGAGCAGTTCTTC. V usage is TRBV5-1 and J usage is TRBJ2-1; TRBD1 agrees at 9 bases. The CDR3 spans 14 residues. CDR1 is SGHRS and CDR2 is YFSETQ in the germline V gene. J lost 7 bases, V lost 2 bases, and 4 bases had no gene match.

The chain carries TRBV19 and TRBJ1-2; D not certain. Trimming removed 6 bases at V and 5 bases at J, with 16 bases between. CDR3 size: 14 residues. Per germline, CDR1 LNHDA and CDR2 SQIVND (reference sequence). CDR3 in amino acids: CASRSGWDGYGYTF. CDR3 sequence (DNA): TGTGCCAGTAGAAGCGGCTGGGATGGGTATGGCTACACCTTC.

CDR3 sequence (DNA): TGTGCCAGTAGTATAGGCATATACAATGAGCAGTTCTTC. It is translated as CASSIGIYNEQFF. The chain links TRBV19 to TRBJ2-1; D unresolved. Between the trimmed V and J ends, which lost 1 base and 4 bases, there was a span of 5 bases. The CDR3 sequence is 13 residues long. CDR1 is LNHDA and CDR2 is SQIVND in the germline V gene (reference sequence).

This clonotype was picked up a small number of times. The J gene is TRBJ2-1, the V gene TRBV24-1; 10 bases line up with TRBD1. The CDR3 runs to 15 residues. V shed 5 bases and J 9 bases; nucleotides not matched to a gene: 9. Germline CDR1 KGHDR, CDR2 SFDVKD. CDR3: CATSAMGQGRAEQFF. The DNA of the CDR3 is TGTGCCACCAGTGCCATGGGACAGGGGAGGGCTGAGCAGTTCTTC.

This clonotype was seen a few times. This rearrangement joins TRBV12-3 or TRBV12-4 to TRBJ1-5; D is perhaps TRBD1 (6 bases). The V and J ends lost 3 bases and 7 bases respectively, with 13 bases between them. The length of the CDR3 is 14 residues. As DNA, the CDR3 is TGTGCCAGCAGTTTTGGGGGCGCAGGACAGCCCCAGCATTTT. This codes for CASSFGGAGQPQHF.

This clonotype was observed a few times. Possible read error: a much larger clone is one base away. The J gene is TRBJ2-1, the V gene TRBV7-9; the D is unclear. Germline V CDR1 and CDR2: SEHNR, FQNEAQ (reference sequence). CDR3 length equals 13 residues. With 5 bases removed from V and 0 bases from J, the gap between germline ends came to 5 bases. CDR3 in amino acids: CASSHSSYNEQFF. For the CDR3, the DNA is TGTGCCAGCAGCCACAGCTCCTACAATGAGCAGTTCTTC.

This clonotype has a handful of counts. This chain joins TRBV24-1 and TRBJ2-1; D unresolved. V lost 5 bases and J 3 bases, leaving 13 bases between the germline ends. The germline V gene has CDR1 KGHDR and CDR2 SFDVKD. This CDR3 has 15 amino acids. In DNA, the CDR3 is TGTGCCACCAGTGCTTCAGGCAGGAACTACAATGAGCAGTTCTTC. Its translation is CATSASGRNYNEQFF.

This clonotype was seen only a few times. This chain joins TRBV11-2 and TRBJ1-2; a possible D gene is TRBD1 (5 bases). The V gene's germline CDR1 is SGHAT and CDR2 FQNNGV. V lost 2 bases and J 3 bases, leaving 13 bases between the germline ends. This CDR3 is built from 15 residues. The CDR3 DNA follows: TGTGCCAGCAGCTTAAAGTTGGGGGTCTACTATGGCTACACCTTC. As protein: CASSLKLGVYYGYTF. The entire variable domain, with the rest obtained from reference TRBV11-2 and TRBJ1-2, is as follows: EAGVAQSPRYKIIEKRQSVAFWCNPISGHATLYWYQQILGQGPKLLIQFQNNGVVDDSQLPKDRFSAERLKGVDSTLKIQPAKLEDSAVYLCASSLKLGVYYGYTFGSGTRLTVV.

The rearrangement joins TRBV2 to TRBJ2-5, with D unclear. CDR1 and CDR2 (germline): SNHLY, FYNNEI. The CDR3 has 12 amino acids. Trimming removed 3 bases from V and 5 bases from J, with 7 bases in between. This CDR3 reads CASSEQDETQYF. In DNA form, the CDR3 reads TGTGCCAGCAGTGAGCAAGACGAGACCCAGTACTTC.

This clonotype was counted a few times. The rearrangement links TRBV4-1 to TRBJ1-1; D gene uncertain. In germline, CDR1 is MGHRA, CDR2 YSYEKL. V lost 1 base and J 4 bases, leaving 10 bases between the germline ends. CDR3 length equals 14 residues. The CDR3 sequence is CASSQAGKGTEAFF. CDR3 nucleotides: TGCGCCAGCAGCCAAGCTGGGAAGGGCACTGAAGCTTTCTTT.

This clonotype was detected only a few times. V gene TRBV4-3 combines with J gene TRBJ2-5; 10 bases are a match to TRBD2. This CDR3 comprises 16 residues. From germline, CDR1 is LGHNA and CDR2 YSLEER. After removal of 3 bases from V and 3 bases from J, the junction contained 7 bases not matched to a gene. The CDR3 region is CASSQDLAGVKETQYF. CDR3 sequence (DNA): TGCGCCAGCAGCCAGGACCTAGCGGGGGTCAAAGAGACCCAGTACTTC.